This TCR beta chain emerged from a study of blood T cell repertoires in COVID-19. For the study at large: T cells, B-cell-depleted T cells, or PBMCs provided the cDNA or gDNA that served as material.

J lost 4 bases, V lost 5 bases, and 6 bases had no gene match. This CDR3 contains 14 residues. Germline loops: CDR1 MGHRA, CDR2 YSYEKL. Clones were sequenced by immunoSEQ multiplex PCR, and TCRdb holds only the in-frame ones, with some missing. The profile covers some 72,000 clones, with roughly 86% appearing a single time and approximately 4.4% taken by the ten largest. The chain joins TRBV4-1 to TRBJ2-3; TRBD1 matches at 7 bases. This TCR derives from a man aged 50-59 years with active or convalescent COVID-19. Sequencing was carried out using peripheral blood. CDR3 sequence: CASSWDSPPDTQYF. In DNA form, the CDR3 reads TGCGCCAGCAGCTGGGACAGCCCCCCAGATACGCAGTATTTT.